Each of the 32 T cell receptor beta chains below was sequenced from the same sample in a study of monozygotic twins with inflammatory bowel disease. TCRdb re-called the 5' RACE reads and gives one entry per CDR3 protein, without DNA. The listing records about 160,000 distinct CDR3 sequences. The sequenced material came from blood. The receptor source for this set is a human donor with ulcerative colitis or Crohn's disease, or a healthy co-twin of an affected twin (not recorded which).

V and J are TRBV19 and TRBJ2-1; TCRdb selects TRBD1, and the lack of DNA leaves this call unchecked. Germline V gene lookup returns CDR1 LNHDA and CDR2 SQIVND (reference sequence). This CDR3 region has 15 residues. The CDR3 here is CASRNRDRDPDEQFF.

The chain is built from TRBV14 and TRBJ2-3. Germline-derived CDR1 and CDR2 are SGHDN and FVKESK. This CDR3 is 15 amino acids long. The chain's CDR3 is CASSPGLASTDTQYF.

The CDR3 sequence is CAIAPQNNEQFF. The chain uses TRBV10-3 and TRBJ2-1. CDR1 and CDR2 from the germline V gene are ENHRY and SYGVKD. This CDR3 comprises 12 residues.

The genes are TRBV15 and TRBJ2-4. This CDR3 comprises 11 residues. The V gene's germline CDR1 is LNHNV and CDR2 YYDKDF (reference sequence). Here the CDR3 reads CATSRDDIQYF.

CDR3 in amino acids: CASSEIAFLSDTQYF. The rearrangement joins TRBV28 to TRBJ2-3; TCRdb selects TRBD2, and the lack of DNA leaves this call unchecked. CDR1 and CDR2 from the germline V gene are MDHEN and SYDVKM. The CDR3 spans 15 residues.

CDR3 protein: CASRRNGNNYGYTF. J is TRBJ1-2 and V is TRBV7-9. Germline CDR1 reads SEHNR; CDR2 reads FQNEAQ (reference sequence). This CDR3 has 14 residues.

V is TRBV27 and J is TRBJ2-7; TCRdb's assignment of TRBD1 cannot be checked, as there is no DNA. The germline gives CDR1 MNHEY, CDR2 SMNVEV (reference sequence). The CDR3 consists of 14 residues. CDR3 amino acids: CASTKQGNSYEQYF.

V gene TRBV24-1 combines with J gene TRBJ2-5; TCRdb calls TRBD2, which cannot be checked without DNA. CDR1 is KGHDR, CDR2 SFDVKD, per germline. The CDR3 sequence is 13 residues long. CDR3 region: CATSGGGGETQYF.

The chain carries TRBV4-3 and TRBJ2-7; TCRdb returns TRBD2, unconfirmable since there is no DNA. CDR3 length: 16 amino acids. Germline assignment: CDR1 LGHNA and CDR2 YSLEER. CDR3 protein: CASSQDGAGGINEQYF.

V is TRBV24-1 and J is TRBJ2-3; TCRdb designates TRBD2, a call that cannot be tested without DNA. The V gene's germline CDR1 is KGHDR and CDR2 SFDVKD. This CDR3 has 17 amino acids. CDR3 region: CATSGLAGGPSTDTQYF.

The CDR3 spells CASSLLGQTYEQYF. This sequence joins TRBV7-7 and TRBJ2-7; TCRdb designates TRBD2, a call that cannot be tested without DNA. The CDR3 length is 14 residues. Germline CDR1 SSHAT, CDR2 FNYEAQ (reference sequence).

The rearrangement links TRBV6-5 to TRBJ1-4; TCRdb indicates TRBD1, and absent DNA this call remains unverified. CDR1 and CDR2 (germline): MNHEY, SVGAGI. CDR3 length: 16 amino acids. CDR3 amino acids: CASSYSGQASDEKLFF.

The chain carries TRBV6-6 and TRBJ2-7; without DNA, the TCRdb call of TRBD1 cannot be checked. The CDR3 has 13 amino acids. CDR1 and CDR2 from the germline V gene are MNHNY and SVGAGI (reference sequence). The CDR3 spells CASSYSPRQGQYF.

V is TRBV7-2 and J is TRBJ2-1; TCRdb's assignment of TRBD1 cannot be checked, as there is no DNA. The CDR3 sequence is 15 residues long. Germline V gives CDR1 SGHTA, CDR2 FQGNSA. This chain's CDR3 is CASSLARGSYNEQFF.

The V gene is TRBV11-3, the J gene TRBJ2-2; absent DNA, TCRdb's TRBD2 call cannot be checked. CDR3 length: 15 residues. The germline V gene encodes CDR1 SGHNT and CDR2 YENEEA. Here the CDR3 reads CASSSGTINTGELFF.

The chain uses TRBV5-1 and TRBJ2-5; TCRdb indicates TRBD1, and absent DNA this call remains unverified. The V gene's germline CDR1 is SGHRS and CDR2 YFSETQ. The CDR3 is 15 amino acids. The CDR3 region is CASSAQTGSGETQYF.

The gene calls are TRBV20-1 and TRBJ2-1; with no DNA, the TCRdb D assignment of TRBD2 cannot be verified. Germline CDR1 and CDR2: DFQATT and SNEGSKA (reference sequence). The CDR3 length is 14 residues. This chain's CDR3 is CSAGGASGYNEQFF.

The CDR3 spells CAISDRDFDMNTEAFF. The chain carries TRBV10-3 and TRBJ1-1. This CDR3 comprises 16 residues. Germline V gene data show CDR1 as ENHRY and CDR2 as SYGVKD.

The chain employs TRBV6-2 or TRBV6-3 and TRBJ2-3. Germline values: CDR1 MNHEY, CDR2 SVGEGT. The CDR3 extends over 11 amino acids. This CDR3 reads CASSSPDTQYF.

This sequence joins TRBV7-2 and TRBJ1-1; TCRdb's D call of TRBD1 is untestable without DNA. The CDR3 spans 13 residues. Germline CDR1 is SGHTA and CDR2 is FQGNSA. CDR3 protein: CASSLLSDTEAFF.

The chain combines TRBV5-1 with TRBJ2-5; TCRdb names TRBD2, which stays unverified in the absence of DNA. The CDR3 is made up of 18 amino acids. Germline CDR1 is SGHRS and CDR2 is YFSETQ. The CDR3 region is CASSPGLAGVRWRETQYF.

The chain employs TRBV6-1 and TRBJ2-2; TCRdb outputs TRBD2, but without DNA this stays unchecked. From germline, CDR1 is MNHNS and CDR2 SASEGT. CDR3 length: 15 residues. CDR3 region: CASNLKRVNTGELFF.

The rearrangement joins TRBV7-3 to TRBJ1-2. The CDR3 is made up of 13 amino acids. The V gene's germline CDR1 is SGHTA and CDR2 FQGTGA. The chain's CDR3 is CASSLGGTSGYTF.

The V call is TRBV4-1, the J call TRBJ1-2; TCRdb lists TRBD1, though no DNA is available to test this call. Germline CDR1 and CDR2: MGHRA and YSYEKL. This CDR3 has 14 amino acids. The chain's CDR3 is CASSQEGVSDGYTF.

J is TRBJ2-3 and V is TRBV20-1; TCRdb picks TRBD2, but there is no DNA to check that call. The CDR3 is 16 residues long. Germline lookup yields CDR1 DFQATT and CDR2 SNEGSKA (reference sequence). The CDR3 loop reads CSARVPDPGLGNTQYF.

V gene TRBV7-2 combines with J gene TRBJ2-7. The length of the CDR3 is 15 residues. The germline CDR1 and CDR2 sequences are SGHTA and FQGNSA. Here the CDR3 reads CASSLVGGETYEQYF.

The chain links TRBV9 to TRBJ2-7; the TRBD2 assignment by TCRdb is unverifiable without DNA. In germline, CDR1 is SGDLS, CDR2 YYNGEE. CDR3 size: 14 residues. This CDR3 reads CASSPPSGNYEQYF.

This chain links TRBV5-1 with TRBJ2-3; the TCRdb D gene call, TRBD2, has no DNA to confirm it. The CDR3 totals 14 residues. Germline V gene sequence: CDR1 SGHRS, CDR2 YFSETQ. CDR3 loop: CASSPGTSGSTQYF.

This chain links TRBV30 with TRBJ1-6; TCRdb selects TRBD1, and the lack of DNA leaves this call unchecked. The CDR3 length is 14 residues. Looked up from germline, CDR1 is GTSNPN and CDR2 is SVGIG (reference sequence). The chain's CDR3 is CAWSKGQDNSPLHF.

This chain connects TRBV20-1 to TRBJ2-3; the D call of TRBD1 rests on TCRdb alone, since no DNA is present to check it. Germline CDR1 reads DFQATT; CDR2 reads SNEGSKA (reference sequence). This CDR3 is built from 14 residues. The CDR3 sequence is CSAITPGGTDTQYF.

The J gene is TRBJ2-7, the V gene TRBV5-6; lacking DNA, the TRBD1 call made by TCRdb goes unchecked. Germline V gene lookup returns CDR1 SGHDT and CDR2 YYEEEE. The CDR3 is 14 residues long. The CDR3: CASSVIGQGYEQYF.

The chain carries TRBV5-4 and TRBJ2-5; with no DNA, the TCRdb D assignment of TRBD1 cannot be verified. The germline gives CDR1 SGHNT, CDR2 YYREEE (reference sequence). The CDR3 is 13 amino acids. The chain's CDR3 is CASSSTEQETQYF.